These 17 T cell receptor beta chains originate from one sample sequenced in a study of cytotoxic CD8 clonotypes in ibrutinib-treated CLL. TCRdb keeps only in-frame clones here, not all; method: immunoSEQ multiplex PCR. The profile shows 35,000 to 50,000 clones, over 60% of them singletons. The source was PBMCs, collected after 12 months of ibrutinib treatment. The source is a human donor with chronic lymphocytic leukemia.

This chain links TRBV9 with TRBJ2-3; TRBD1 is a possible D gene (7 bases). The ends were cut back, 0 bases at V and 7 bases at J, with 12 bases in the middle. Per germline, CDR1 SGDLS and CDR2 YYNGEE. This CDR3 contains 14 residues. CDR3 in DNA: TGTGCCAGCAGCGTAGAGCAGGGGGGAAATACGCAGTATTTT. Translated: CASSVEQGGNTQYF.

The genes are TRBV5-6 and TRBJ2-3; D call uncertain. The CDR3 extends over 15 amino acids. V shed 4 bases and J shed 3 bases, with 15 bases lying between them. Germline-derived CDR1 and CDR2 are SGHDT and YYEEEE. The CDR3 DNA sequence: TGTGCCAGCAGCACTCCCGTGGGGATGACAGATACGCAGTATTTT. It encodes CASSTPVGMTDTQYF.

The chain couples TRBV28 to TRBJ2-3, with TRBD2 as a possible D gene (5 bases). The CDR3 is made up of 12 amino acids. Germline V gives CDR1 MDHEN, CDR2 SYDVKM. With 3 bases removed from V and 9 bases from J, the gap between germline ends came to 10 bases. The CDR3 DNA follows: TGTGCCAGCAGTTTTCGGGGAAGGACGCAGTATTTT. This encodes CASSFRGRTQYF.

J is TRBJ2-1 and V is TRBV7-9, with TRBD2 identical over 9 bases. Germline V CDR1 and CDR2: SEHNR, FQNEAQ (reference sequence). V lost 2 bases, J lost 4 bases, and 6 bases stayed unmatched. CDR3 length equals 16 residues. CDR3 protein: CASSLNDLAGYNEQFF. For the CDR3, the DNA is TGTGCCAGCAGCTTAAACGATCTAGCGGGGTACAATGAGCAGTTCTTC.

The rearrangement joins TRBV7-2 to TRBJ2-5; tentatively, D is TRBD2 (5 bases). Looked up from germline, CDR1 is SGHTA and CDR2 is FQGNSA. This CDR3 contains 15 residues. Trimming stripped 3 bases from V and 1 base from J, with 12 bases between. DNA for the CDR3: TGTGCCAGCAGCTTGATTGGCGGGTTCCAAGAGACCCAGTACTTC. Translating it yields CASSLIGGFQETQYF.

The chain couples TRBV10-1 to TRBJ2-5, with 13 nucleotides matching TRBD2. CDR3 length: 16 residues. Germline-derived CDR1 and CDR2 are WNHNN and SYGVQD (reference sequence). Losses at the gene ends were 6 bases for V and 1 base for J; bases not matched to a gene: 5. In nucleotides, the CDR3 is TGCGCCAGCAGCCCGGGACTAGCGGGACTCCAAGAGACCCAGTACTTC. Translation: CASSPGLAGLQETQYF.

The sample holds one count of this clone. This sequence joins TRBV19 and TRBJ2-7; 12 positions match TRBD1. Germline V gene data show CDR1 as LNHDA and CDR2 as SQIVND (reference sequence). The ends lost 6 bases at V and 3 bases at J; junction bases unmatched: 12. CDR3 size: 17 residues. In DNA form, the CDR3 reads TGTGCCAGTAGGAACCATCCCGGGACAGGGGGCTTCTACGAGCAGTACTTC. Translated: CASRNHPGTGGFYEQYF.

In the case of this clone: Other DNA sequences from this sample encode an identical CDR3 as well. This sequence joins TRBV6-4 and TRBJ2-1; TRBD2 matches at 9 bases. V was pared by 0 bases and J by 4 bases, with 1 base of the junction left unmatched. The CDR3 consists of 15 residues. Germline V lookup: CDR1 MRHNA, CDR2 SNTAGT. The CDR3 sequence: CASSDSSGSYNEQFF. DNA of the CDR3: TGTGCCAGCAGTGACTCTAGCGGGAGTTACAATGAGCAGTTCTTC.

The chain is built from TRBV6-5 and TRBJ2-7; 7 bases line up with TRBD2. CDR1 is MNHEY, CDR2 SVGAGI, per germline. This CDR3 region has 14 residues. With V trimmed by 6 bases and J by 1 base, 6 bases remained unmatched. CDR3 amino acids: CASRQRGWSYEQYF. In DNA form, the CDR3 reads TGTGCCAGCAGACAGCGGGGATGGTCCTACGAGCAGTACTTC.

This clone was seen just once. V and J are TRBV19 and TRBJ2-1, with D possibly TRBD1 on 6 matching bases. The V and J ends lost 2 bases and 5 bases respectively, with 10 bases between them. Germline V CDR1 and CDR2: LNHDA, SQIVND (reference sequence). The CDR3 consists of 14 residues. The CDR3 spells CASSIPGTNNEQFF. Written as DNA, the CDR3 is TGTGCCAGTAGTATACCCGGGACAAACAATGAGCAGTTCTTC.

This chain links TRBV27 with TRBJ2-7; 8 bases are a match to TRBD1. Germline lookup yields CDR1 MNHEY and CDR2 SMNVEV (reference sequence). This CDR3 has 13 amino acids. V dropped 6 bases and J dropped 6; count of bases not matched to a gene: 7. The CDR3 sequence is CASSQGAGLEQYF. The DNA for the CDR3 is TGTGCCAGCAGCCAGGGGGCAGGCCTCGAGCAGTACTTC.

The count of this clone is one. The chain recombines TRBV7-8 with TRBJ1-2; D gene ambiguous. This CDR3 comprises 12 residues. Germline V gene lookup returns CDR1 SGHVS and CDR2 FQNEAQ. The ends were cut back, 1 base at V and 7 bases at J, with 7 bases in the middle. CDR3 coding DNA: TGTGCCAGCAGCTTAGGGCAGGCTGGCTACACCTTC. Protein product: CASSLGQAGYTF.

CDR3 sequence reads: CASSLTPGNTGELFF. The CDR3, as DNA: TGTGCCAGCAGCTTAACGCCAGGGAACACCGGGGAGCTGTTTTTT. The chain links TRBV7-3 to TRBJ2-2; D call uncertain. This CDR3 has 15 residues. V was pared by 0 bases and J by 1 base, with 6 bases between. CDR1 and CDR2 (germline): SGHTA, FQGTGA.

The CDR3 nucleotides read TGTGCCAGCAGCTTAGCGGCTAGCAACTACGAGCAGTACTTC. Translating gives CASSLAASNYEQYF. The rearrangement joins TRBV7-9 to TRBJ2-7, with a weak D call TRBD2 (5 bases). The CDR3 is 14 amino acids. Germline V gives CDR1 SEHNR, CDR2 FQNEAQ (reference sequence). The V gene lost 0 bases and the J gene lost 3 bases, with 9 bases spanning the gap.

V is TRBV14 and J is TRBJ1-2; D is unclear. The V gene's germline CDR1 is SGHDN and CDR2 FVKESK. This CDR3 is 13 amino acids long. Trimming took off 0 bases at V and 4 bases at J, with 6 bases between the two ends. CDR3 coding DNA: TGTGCCAGCAGCCAAGACCCCAGCTATGGCTACACCTTC. It translates to CASSQDPSYGYTF.

Here the CDR3 reads CASRGGTSNEQFF. The CDR3 DNA sequence: TGTGCCAGCAGAGGTGGGACTAGCAATGAGCAGTTCTTC. J is TRBJ2-1 and V is TRBV27; 8 nucleotides agree with TRBD2. Germline trimming cut 6 bases from V and 6 bases from J; bases unmatched to any gene: 4. The CDR3 length is 13 residues. Germline V gives CDR1 MNHEY, CDR2 SMNVEV (reference sequence).

CDR3 nucleotide sequence: TGTGCCTGGAGTGTATTGGGGTTGGAGACCCAGTACTTC. It encodes CAWSVLGLETQYF. The genes are TRBV30 and TRBJ2-5; no clear D gene. The germline V gene has CDR1 GTSNPN and CDR2 SVGIG (reference sequence). V lost 0 bases and J lost 5, with 10 bases in between. The CDR3 is 13 residues long.